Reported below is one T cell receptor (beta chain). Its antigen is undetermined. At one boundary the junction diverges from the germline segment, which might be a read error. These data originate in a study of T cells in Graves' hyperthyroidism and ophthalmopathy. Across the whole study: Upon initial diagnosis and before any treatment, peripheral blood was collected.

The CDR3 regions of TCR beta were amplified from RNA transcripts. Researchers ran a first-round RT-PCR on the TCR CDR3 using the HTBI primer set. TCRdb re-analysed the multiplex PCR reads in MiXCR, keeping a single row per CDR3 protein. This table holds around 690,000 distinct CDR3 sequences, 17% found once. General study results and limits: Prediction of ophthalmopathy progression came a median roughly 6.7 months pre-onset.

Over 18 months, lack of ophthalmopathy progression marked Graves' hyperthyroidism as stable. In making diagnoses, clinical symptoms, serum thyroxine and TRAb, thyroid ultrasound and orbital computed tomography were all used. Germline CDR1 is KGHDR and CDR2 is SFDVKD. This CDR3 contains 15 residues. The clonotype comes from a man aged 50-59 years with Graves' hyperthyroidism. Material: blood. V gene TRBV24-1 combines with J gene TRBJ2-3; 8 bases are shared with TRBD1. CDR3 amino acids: CATSGRTGNTDTRYF. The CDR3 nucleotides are TGTGCCACCAGTGGGCGGACAGGGAACACAGATACGCGGTATTTT.